This TCR beta chain came from a study of beta chain features in type 1 diabetes. The study reverse transcribed the entire isolated RNA, so it sequenced expressed TCRB transcripts. Assay: immunoSEQ multiplex PCR; the TCRdb copy retains only in-frame clones and omits some. Among about 140,000 clones, about 9.1% were seen once, and the ten largest hold approximately 0.65%. In germline, CDR1 is MGHDK, CDR2 SYGVNS. The CDR3 loop spans 12 amino acids. V was trimmed by 6 bases and J by 4 bases, leaving 10 bases between them. Sample: central memory CD4+ T cells from blood. The V call is TRBV25-1, the J call TRBJ2-7, with D unresolved. This TCR derives from a woman in her forties in good health. The CDR3 DNA sequence: TGTGCCAGCAGCGCCCTCTATTACGAGCAGTACTTC. Its translation is CASSALYYEQYF.